The TCR beta chain described here comes from a study of immune evolution from preneoplasia to lung adenocarcinoma. CDR1 and CDR2 (germline): SGHRS, YFSETQ. V lost 1 base and J lost 5; bases outside the gene matches: 9. This CDR3 has 17 residues. This table comes from immunoSEQ multiplex PCR, and its TCRdb copy is limited to in-frame clones, with some not included. This sample carries 4,000 to 5,500 clones, roughly 82% of them seen once, and the ten largest clones take 6.5% to 9%. This TCR was recovered from an older person with lung adenocarcinoma. The sample was FFPE lung adenocarcinoma in situ tissue. V and J are TRBV5-1 and TRBJ2-1; TRBD2 matches 10 bases. This CDR3 reads CASSLSPSGSANNEQFF. In DNA, the CDR3 is TGCGCCAGCAGCTTGTCCCCTAGCGGGAGTGCGAACAATGAGCAGTTCTTC.